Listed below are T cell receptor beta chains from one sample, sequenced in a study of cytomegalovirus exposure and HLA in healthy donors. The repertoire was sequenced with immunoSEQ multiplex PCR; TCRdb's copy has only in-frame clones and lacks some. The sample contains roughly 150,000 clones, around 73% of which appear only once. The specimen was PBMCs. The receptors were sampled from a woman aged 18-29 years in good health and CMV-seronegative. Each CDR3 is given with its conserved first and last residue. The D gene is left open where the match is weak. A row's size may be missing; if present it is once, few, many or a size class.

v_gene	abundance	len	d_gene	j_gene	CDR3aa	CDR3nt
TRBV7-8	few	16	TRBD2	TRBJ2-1	CASREKNSREGREQFF	TGTGCCAGCAGAGAGAAGAACTCGCGGGAGGGTCGTGAGCAGTTCTTC
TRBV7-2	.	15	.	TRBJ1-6	CASSLGRTVNSPLHF	TGTGCCAGCAGCTTAGGGCGGACTGTGAATTCACCCCTCCACTTT
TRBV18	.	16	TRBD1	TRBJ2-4	CASSNRDRVTKNIQYF	TGTGCCAGCTCGAACCGGGACAGGGTAACAAAAAACATTCAGTACTTC
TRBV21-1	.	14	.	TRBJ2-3	CASSKVIGRDTQYF	TGTGCCAGCAGCAAAGTGATTGGGAGGGATACGCAGTATTTT
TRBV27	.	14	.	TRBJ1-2	CASSLSGGPYGYTF	TGTGCCAGCAGTTTATCGGGGGGGCCGTATGGCTACACCTTC
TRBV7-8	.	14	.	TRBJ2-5	CASSLQTSFETQYF	TGTGCCAGCAGCTTACAGACTAGTTTCGAGACCCAGTACTTC
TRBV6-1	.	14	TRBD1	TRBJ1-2	CASRPDRDAGGYTF	TGTGCCAGCAGGCCCGACAGGGACGCCGGGGGCTACACCTTC
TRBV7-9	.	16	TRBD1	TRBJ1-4	CASSLAGQGANEKLFF	TGTGCCAGCAGCTTAGCGGGACAGGGGGCTAATGAAAAACTGTTTTTT
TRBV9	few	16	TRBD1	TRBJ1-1	CASSAQRTGVNTEAFF	TGTGCCAGCAGCGCCCAGAGGACAGGGGTGAACACTGAAGCTTTCTTT
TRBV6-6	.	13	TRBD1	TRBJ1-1	CASSRTGNGGAFF	TGTGCTAGCAGTCGGACAGGGAATGGGGGAGCTTTCTTT
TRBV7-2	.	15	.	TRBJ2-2	CASSYTGTYTGELFF	TGTGCCAGCAGCTACACCGGGACTTACACCGGGGAGCTGTTTTTT
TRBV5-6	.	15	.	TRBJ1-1	CASSLGRTLNTEAFF	TGTGCCAGCAGCTTGGGCAGGACTTTGAACACTGAAGCTTTCTTT
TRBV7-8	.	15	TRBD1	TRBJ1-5	CASSRGTGSNQPQHF	TGTGCCAGCAGCCGGGGGACAGGCAGCAATCAGCCCCAGCATTTT
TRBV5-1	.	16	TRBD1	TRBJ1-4	CASSLQTGTANEKLFF	TGCGCCAGCAGCTTGCAAACCGGGACAGCAAATGAAAAACTGTTTTTT
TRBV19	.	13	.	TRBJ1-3	CASISYMGNTIYF	TGTGCCAGTATTTCGTATATGGGAAACACCATATATTTT
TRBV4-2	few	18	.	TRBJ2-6	CASSQEGTTKGGANGLTF	TGTGCCAGCAGCCAAGAGGGGACAACCAAAGGGGGGGCCAACGGCCTGACTTTC
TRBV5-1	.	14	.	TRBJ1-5	CASSLVGGNQPQHF	TGCGCCAGCAGCTTGGTAGGAGGGAACCAGCCCCAGCATTTT
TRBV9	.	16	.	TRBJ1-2	CASSSSGGNGVYGYTF	TGTGCCAGCAGCAGCTCAGGAGGGAACGGGGTCTATGGCTACACCTTC
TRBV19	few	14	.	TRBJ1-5	CASNNLQGNQPQHF	TGTGCCAGTAACAATTTACAGGGAAATCAGCCCCAGCATTTT
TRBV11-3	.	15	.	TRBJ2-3	CASSLGAAKTDTQYF	TGTGCCAGCAGCTTAGGGGCAGCCAAGACAGATACGCAGTATTTT
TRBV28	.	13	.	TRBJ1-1	CASSPPTLQGAFF	TGTGCCAGCAGCCCCCCGACACTCCAGGGGGCTTTCTTT
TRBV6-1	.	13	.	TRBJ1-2	CASNPPDTYGYTF	TGTGCCAGCAACCCCCCGGACACCTATGGCTACACCTTC
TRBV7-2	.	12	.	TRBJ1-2	CASRDSGYGYTF	TGTGCCAGCCGGGACTCGGGGTATGGCTACACCTTC
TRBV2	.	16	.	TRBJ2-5	CASSESVVDTQETQYF	TGTGCCAGCAGTGAAAGTGTCGTGGACACCCAAGAGACCCAGTACTTC
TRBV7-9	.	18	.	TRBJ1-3	CASSLGYDSQIFRNTIYF	TGTGCCAGCAGCTTAGGATATGACAGCCAGATTTTTCGAAACACCATATATTTT
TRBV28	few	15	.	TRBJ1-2	CASSFGVLPVGGYTF	TGTGCCAGCAGTTTCGGAGTGCTCCCTGTCGGAGGCTACACCTTC
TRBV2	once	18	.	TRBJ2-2	CASSDRWTGGLRSGELFF	TGTGCCAGCAGTGATCGGTGGACAGGAGGGTTAAGGTCCGGGGAGCTGTTTTTT
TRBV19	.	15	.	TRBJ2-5	CASSIGGSIQETQYF	TGTGCCAGTAGTATAGGAGGGAGTATACAAGAGACCCAGTACTTC
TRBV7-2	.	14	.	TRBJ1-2	CASSLAAAFYGYTF	TGTGCCAGCAGCTTAGCGGCAGCGTTTTATGGCTACACCTTC
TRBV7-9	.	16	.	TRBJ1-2	CASSLRRTGPSYGYTF	TGTGCCAGCAGCTTACGGAGGACCGGGCCATCCTATGGCTACACCTTC
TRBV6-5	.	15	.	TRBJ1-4	CASSSGTLDNEKLFF	TGTGCCAGCAGTAGCGGGACACTTGATAATGAAAAACTGTTTTTT
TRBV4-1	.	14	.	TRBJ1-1	CASSQVSGNTEAFF	TGCGCCAGCAGCCAAGTCTCAGGAAACACTGAAGCTTTCTTT
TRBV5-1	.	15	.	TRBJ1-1	CASSLAASMNTEAFF	TGCGCCAGCAGCTTGGCCGCGAGCATGAACACTGAAGCTTTCTTT
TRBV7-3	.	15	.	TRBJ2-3	CASSLTPGEVDTQYF	TGTGCCAGCAGCTTAACTCCGGGGGAAGTCGATACGCAGTATTTT
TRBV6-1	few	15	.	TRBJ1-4	CASSGGVGGFEKLFF	TGTGCCAGCAGTGGGGGGGTCGGGGGATTTGAAAAACTGTTTTTT
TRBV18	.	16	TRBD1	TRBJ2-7	CASSRGQLGGLYEQYF	TGTGCCAGCTCCAGGGGACAGCTGGGCGGTCTTTACGAGCAGTACTTC
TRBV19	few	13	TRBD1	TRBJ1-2	CASRDRQRGGYTF	TGTGCCAGCCGGGACAGGCAACGGGGTGGCTACACCTTC
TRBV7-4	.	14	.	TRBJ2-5	CASSFQAERETQYF	TGTGCCAGCAGCTTCCAGGCCGAGAGAGAGACCCAGTACTTC
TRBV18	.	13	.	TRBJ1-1	CASSPYFKTEAFF	TGTGCCAGCTCACCCTATTTTAAGACTGAAGCTTTCTTT
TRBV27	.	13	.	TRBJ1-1	CASSLKEGTEAFF	TGTGCCAGCAGTCTTAAGGAGGGCACTGAAGCTTTCTTT
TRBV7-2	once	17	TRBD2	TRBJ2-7	CASSLVGTSGGAYEQYF	TGTGCCAGCAGCTTAGTTGGAACTAGCGGGGGGGCGTACGAGCAGTACTTC
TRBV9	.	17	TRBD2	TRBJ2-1	CASSVGNGLAGGHEQFF	TGTGCCAGCAGCGTGGGAAATGGACTAGCGGGAGGCCATGAGCAGTTCTTC
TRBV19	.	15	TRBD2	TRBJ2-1	CASMELAGEWNEQFF	TGTGCCAGTATGGAACTAGCGGGAGAGTGGAATGAGCAGTTCTTC
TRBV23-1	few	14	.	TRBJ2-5	CASSPGATGETQYF	TGCGCCAGCAGTCCAGGGGCCACCGGGGAGACCCAGTACTTC
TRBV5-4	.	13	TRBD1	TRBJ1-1	CASSFDRGAEAFF	TGTGCCAGCAGCTTCGACAGGGGCGCTGAAGCTTTCTTT
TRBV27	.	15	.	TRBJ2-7	CASSNYPGGPGEQYF	TGTGCCAGCAGTAACTACCCCGGGGGGCCCGGCGAGCAGTACTTC
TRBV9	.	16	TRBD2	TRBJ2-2	CASSAIAGVNTGELFF	TGTGCCAGCAGTGCAATAGCGGGAGTGAACACCGGGGAGCTGTTTTTT
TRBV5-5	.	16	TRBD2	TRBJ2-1	CASSLLGLAGVDEQFF	TGTGCCAGCAGCTTATTAGGACTAGCGGGAGTCGATGAGCAGTTCTTC
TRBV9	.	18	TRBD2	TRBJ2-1	CASSFRIPTSGTVHEQFF	TGTGCCAGCAGCTTTCGAATTCCGACTAGCGGGACCGTGCATGAGCAGTTCTTC
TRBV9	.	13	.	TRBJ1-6	CASSETDNSPLHF	TGTGCCAGCAGCGAGACAGATAATTCACCCCTCCACTTT
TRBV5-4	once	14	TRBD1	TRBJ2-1	CASSLGTGKTEQFF	TGTGCCAGCAGCTTGGGGACAGGGAAGACTGAGCAGTTCTTC
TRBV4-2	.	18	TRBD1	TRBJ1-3	CASSPYTGTGGSGNTIYF	TGTGCCAGCAGCCCCTATACTGGGACAGGTGGGTCGGGAAACACCATATATTTT
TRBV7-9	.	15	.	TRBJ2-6	CASSLRDSGANVLTF	TGTGCCAGCAGCCTCCGGGATTCTGGGGCCAACGTCCTGACTTTC
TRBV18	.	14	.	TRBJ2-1	CASSPLRALNEQFF	TGTGCCAGCTCACCATTAAGAGCCCTGAATGAGCAGTTCTTC
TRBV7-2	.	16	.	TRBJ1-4	CASSLDRPGMDEKLFF	TGTGCCAGCAGCTTAGATCGTCCGGGGATGGATGAAAAACTGTTTTTT
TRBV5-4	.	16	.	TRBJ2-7	CASSLGRTLSVYEQYF	TGTGCCAGCAGCTTGGGGAGGACCTTATCTGTATACGAGCAGTACTTC
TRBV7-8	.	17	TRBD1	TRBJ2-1	CASSLADRGISYNEQFF	TGTGCCAGCAGCTTAGCGGACAGGGGGATTTCCTACAATGAGCAGTTCTTC